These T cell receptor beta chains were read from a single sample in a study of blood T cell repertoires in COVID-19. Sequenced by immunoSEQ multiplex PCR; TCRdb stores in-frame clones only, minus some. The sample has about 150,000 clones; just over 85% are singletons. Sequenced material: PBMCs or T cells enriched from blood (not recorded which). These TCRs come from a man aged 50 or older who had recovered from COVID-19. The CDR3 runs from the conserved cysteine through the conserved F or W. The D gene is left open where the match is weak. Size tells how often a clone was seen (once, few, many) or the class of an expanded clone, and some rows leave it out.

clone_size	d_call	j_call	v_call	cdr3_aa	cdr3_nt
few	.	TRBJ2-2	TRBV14	CASSQVQGNTGELFF	TGTGCCAGCAGCCAAGTACAGGGGAACACCGGGGAGCTGTTTTTT
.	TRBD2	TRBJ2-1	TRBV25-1	CASRGGLGGNEQFF	TGTGCCAGCAGGGGGGGACTAGGTGGGAATGAGCAGTTCTTC
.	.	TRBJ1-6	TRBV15	CATSRAVNSPLHF	TGTGCCACCAGCAGAGCCGTAAATTCACCCCTCCACTTT
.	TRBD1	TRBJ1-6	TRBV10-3	CAISARDREFSPLHF	TGTGCCATCAGTGCTAGGGACAGGGAATTTTCACCCCTCCACTTT
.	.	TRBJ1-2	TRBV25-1	CASSGDLDGYTF	TGTGCCAGCAGTGGGGACTTGGACGGCTACACCTTC
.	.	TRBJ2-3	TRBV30	CAWTRGRYGLAEGTDTQYF	TGTGCCTGGACCCGGGGAAGGTACGGGTTAGCGGAGGGCACAGATACGCAGTATTTT
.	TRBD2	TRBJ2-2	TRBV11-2	CASSLELARKDTGELFF	TGTGCCAGCAGCTTAGAACTAGCGCGGAAGGACACCGGGGAGCTGTTTTTT
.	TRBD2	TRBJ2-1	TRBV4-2	CASSRRLAGLVGEQFF	TGTGCCAGCAGCCGCCGACTAGCGGGGTTGGTCGGTGAGCAGTTCTTC
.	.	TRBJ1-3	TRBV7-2	CASSLGQAPNF	TGTGCCAGCAGCTTAGGACAGGCTCCAAATTTT
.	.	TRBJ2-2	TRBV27	CASSPYSVDTGELFF	TGTGCCAGCAGTCCTTACAGTGTGGACACCGGGGAGCTGTTTTTT
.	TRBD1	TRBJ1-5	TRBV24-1	CATSAADRRQPQHF	TGTGCCACCAGTGCCGCGGACAGGCGGCAGCCCCAGCATTTT
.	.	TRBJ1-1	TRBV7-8	CASSLDGGQNTEAFF	TGTGCCAGCAGCTTAGATGGCGGTCAGAACACTGAAGCTTTCTTT
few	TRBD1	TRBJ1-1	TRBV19	CASSSDRGHSEAFF	TGTGCCAGTAGTTCCGACAGGGGGCACTCTGAAGCTTTCTTT